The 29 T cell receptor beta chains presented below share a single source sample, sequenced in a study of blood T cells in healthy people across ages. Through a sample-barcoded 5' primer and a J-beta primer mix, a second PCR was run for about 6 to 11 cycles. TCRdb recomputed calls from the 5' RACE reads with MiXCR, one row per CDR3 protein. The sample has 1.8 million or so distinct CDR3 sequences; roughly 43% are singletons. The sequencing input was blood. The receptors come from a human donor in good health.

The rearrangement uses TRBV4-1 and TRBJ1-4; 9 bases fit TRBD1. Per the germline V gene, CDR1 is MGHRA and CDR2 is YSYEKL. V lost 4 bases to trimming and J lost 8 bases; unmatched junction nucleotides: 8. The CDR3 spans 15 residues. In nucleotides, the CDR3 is TGCGCCAGCAGCCGACCCCGGGACAGGGACGAAAAACTGTTTTTT. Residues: CASSRPRDRDEKLFF.

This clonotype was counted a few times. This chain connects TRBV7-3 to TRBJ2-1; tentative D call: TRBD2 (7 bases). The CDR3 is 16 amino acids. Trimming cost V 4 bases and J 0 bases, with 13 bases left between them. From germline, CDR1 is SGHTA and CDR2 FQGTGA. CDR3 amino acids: CASSSRGGDSYNEQFF. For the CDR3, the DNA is TGTGCCAGCAGCTCAAGGGGGGGGGACTCCTACAATGAGCAGTTCTTC.

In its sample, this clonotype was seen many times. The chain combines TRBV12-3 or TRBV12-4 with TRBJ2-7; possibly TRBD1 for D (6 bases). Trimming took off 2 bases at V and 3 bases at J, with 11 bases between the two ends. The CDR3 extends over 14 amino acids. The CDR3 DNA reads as TGTGCCAGCAGTTTAACAGGGCAGAGCTACGAGCAGTACTTC. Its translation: CASSLTGQSYEQYF.

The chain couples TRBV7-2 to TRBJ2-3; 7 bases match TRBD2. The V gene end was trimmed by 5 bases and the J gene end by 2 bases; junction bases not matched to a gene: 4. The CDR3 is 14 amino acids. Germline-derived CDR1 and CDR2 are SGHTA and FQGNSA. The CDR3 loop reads CASSRTSVTDTQYF. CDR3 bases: TGTGCCAGCAGCCGTACTAGCGTCACAGATACGCAGTATTTT.

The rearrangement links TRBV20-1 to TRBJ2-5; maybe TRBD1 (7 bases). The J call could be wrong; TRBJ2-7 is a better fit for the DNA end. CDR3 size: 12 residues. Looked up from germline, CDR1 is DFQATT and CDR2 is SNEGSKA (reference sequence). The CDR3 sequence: CSAHLQGGEQYF. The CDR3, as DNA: TGCAGTGCCCACCTGCAGGGGGGCGAGCAGTACTTC.

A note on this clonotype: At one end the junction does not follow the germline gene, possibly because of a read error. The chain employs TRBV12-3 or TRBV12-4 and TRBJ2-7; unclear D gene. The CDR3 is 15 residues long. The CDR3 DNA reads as TGTGTCAGCAGAGACACCACCAAGGGTACCTACGAGCAGTACTTC. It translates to CVSRDTTKGTYEQYF.

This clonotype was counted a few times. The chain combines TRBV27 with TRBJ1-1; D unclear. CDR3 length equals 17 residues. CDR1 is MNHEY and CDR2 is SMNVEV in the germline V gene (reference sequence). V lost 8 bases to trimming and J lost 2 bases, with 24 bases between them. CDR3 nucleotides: TGTGCCAGCGGGAGTTGGCGGGGATCCACCATAAACACTGAAGCTTTCTTT. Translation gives CASGSWRGSTINTEAFF.

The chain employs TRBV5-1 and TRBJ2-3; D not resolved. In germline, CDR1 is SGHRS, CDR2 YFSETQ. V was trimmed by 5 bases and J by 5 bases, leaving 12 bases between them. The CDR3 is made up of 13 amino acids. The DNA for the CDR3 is TGCGCCAGCAGGGACCTCCCGGGAGATACGCAGTATTTT. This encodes CASRDLPGDTQYF. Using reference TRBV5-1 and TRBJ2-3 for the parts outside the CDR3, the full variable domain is KAGVTQTPRYLIKTRGQQVTLSCSPISGHRSVSWYQQTPGQGLQFLFEYFSETQRNKGNFPGRFSGRQFSNSRSEMNVSTLELGDSALYLCASRDLPGDTQYFGPGTRLTVL.

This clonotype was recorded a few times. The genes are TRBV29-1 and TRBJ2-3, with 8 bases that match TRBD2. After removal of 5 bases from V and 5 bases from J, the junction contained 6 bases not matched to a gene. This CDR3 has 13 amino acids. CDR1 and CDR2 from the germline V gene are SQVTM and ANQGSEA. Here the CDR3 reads CSVTSGGIDTQYF. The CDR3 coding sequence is TGCAGCGTTACGAGCGGGGGAATAGATACGCAGTATTTT.

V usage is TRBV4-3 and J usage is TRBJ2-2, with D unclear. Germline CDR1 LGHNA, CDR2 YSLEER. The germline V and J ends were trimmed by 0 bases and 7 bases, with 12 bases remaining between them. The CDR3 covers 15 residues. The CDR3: CASSQEMGGDGELFF. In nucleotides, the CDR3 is TGCGCCAGCAGCCAAGAAATGGGCGGCGACGGGGAGCTGTTTTTT.

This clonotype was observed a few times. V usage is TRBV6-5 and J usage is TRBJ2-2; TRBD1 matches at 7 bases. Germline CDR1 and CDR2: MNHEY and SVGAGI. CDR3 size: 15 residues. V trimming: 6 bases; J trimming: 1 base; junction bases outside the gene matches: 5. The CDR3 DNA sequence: TGTGCCAGCAGCAGGGGACAGAAGAACACCGGGGAGCTGTTTTTT. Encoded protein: CASSRGQKNTGELFF.

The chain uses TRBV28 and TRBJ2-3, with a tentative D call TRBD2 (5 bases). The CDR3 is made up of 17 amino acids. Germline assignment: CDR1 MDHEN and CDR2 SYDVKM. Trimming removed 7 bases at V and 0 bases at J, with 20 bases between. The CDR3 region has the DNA TGTGCCAGCAAGAAGAGCATGAGAGGGTCTAGCACAGATACGCAGTATTTT. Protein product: CASKKSMRGSSTDTQYF.

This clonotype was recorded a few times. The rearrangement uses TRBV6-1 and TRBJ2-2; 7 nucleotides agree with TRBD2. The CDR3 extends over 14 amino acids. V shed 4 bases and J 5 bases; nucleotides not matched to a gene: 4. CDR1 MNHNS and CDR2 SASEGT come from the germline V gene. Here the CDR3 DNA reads TGTGCCAGCAGTGGGGGGGGGTGGACCGGGGAGCTGTTTTTT. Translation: CASSGGGWTGELFF.

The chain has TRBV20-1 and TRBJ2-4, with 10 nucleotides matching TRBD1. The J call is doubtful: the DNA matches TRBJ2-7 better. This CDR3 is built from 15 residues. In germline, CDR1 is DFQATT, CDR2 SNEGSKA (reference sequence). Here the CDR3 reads CSAPVGGQGPYEQYF. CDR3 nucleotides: TGCAGCGCGCCCGTGGGGGGACAGGGGCCCTACGAGCAGTACTTC.

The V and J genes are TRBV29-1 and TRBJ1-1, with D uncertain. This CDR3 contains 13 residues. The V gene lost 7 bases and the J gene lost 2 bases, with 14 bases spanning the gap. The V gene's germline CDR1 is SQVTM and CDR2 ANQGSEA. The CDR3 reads CSANQVFNTEAFF. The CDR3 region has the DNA TGCAGCGCTAACCAGGTCTTTAACACTGAAGCTTTCTTT.

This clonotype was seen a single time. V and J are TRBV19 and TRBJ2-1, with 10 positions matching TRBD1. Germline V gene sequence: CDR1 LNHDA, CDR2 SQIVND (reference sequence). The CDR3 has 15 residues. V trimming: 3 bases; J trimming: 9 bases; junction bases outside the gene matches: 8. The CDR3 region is CASSISDRGDSEQFF. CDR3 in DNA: TGTGCCAGTAGTATTTCGGACAGGGGGGACAGTGAGCAGTTCTTC.

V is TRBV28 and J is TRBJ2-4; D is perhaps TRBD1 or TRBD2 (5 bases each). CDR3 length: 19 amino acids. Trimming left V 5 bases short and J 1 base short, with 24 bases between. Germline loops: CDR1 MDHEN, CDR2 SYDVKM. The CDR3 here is CASSPIKKVGGVAKNIQYF. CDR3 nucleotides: TGTGCCAGCAGTCCTATTAAAAAGGTTGGGGGAGTCGCCAAAAACATTCAGTACTTC.

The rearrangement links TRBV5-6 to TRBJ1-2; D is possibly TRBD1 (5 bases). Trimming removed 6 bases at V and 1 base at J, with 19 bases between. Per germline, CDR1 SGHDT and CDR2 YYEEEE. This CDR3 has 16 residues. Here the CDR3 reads CASIPGAGNFNYGYTF. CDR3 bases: TGTGCCAGCATCCCTGGGGCAGGGAACTTTAACTATGGCTACACCTTC.

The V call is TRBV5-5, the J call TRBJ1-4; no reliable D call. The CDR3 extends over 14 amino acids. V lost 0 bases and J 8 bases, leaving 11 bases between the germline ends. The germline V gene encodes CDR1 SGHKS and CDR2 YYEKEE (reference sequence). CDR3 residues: CASSLEGLGEKLFF. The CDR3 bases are TGTGCCAGCAGCTTGGAAGGGTTGGGCGAAAAACTGTTTTTT. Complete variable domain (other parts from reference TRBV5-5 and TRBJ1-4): DAGVTQSPTHLIKTRGQQVTLRCSPISGHKSVSWYQQVLGQGPQFIFQYYEKEERGRGNFPDRFSARQFPNYSSELNVNALLLGDSALYLCASSLEGLGEKLFFGSGTQLSVL.

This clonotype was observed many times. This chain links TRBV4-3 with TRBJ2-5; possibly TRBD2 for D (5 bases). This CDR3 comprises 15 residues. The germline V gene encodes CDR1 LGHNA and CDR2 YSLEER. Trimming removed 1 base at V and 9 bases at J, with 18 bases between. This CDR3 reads CASSQAYVGGTSQYF. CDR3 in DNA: TGCGCCAGCAGCCAAGCTTACGTTGGAGGCACCTCCCAGTACTTC.

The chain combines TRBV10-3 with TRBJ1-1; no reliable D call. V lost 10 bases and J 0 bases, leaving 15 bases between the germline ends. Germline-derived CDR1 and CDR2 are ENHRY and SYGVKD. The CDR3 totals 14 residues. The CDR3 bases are TGTGCCACTTCGCCTCAGCTGATGAACACTGAAGCTTTCTTT. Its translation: CATSPQLMNTEAFF.

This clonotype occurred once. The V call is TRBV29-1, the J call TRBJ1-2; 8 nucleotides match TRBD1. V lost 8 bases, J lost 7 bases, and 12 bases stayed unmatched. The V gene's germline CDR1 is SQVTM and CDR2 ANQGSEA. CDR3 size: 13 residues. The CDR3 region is CSPTQGARGGYTF. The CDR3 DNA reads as TGCAGCCCTACCCAGGGGGCGCGTGGTGGCTACACCTTC.

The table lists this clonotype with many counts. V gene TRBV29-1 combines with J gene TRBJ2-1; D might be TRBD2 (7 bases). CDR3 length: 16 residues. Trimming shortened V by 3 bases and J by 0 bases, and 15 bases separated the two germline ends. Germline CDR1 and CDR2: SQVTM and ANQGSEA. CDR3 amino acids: CSVDSGGPSSYNEQFF. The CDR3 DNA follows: TGCAGCGTTGATTCCGGGGGGCCGAGCTCCTACAATGAGCAGTTCTTC.

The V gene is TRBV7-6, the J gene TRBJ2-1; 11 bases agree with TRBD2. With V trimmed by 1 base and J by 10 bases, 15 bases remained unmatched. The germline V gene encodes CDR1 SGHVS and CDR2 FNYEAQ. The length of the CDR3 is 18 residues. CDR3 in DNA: TGTGCCAGCAGCTTAGGCGGGGGTAGCGGGGGGGCCGAGGAAGAGCAGTTCTTC. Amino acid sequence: CASSLGGGSGGAEEEQFF.

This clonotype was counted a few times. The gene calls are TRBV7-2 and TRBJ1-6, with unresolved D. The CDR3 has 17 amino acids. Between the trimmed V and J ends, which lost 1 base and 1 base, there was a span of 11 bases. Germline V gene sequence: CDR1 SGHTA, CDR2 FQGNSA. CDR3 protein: CASSLVGVVSYNSPLHF. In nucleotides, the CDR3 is TGTGCCAGCAGCTTAGTTGGGGTGGTGTCCTATAATTCACCCCTCCACTTT.

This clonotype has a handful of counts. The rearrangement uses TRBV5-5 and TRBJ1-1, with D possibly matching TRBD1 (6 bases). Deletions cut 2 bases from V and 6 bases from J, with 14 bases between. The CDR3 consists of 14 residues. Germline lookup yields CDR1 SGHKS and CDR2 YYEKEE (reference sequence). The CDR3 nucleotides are TGTGCCAGCAGCTTTGGGGGGCGGATTGCTGAAGCTTTCTTT. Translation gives CASSFGGRIAEAFF.

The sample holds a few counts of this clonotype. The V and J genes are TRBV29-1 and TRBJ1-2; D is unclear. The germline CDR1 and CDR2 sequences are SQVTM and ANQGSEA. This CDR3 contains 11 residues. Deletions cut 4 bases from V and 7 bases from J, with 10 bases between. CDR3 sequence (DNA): TGCAGCGTTGTGGGTAGGATTGGCTACACCTTC. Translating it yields CSVVGRIGYTF.

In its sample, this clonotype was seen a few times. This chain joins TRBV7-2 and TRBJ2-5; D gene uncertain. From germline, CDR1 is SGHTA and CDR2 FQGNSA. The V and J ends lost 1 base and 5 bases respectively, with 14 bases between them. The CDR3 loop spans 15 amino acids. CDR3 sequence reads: CTSSLDLWAVETQYF. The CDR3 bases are TGTACCAGCAGCTTAGATCTTTGGGCGGTTGAGACCCAGTACTTC.

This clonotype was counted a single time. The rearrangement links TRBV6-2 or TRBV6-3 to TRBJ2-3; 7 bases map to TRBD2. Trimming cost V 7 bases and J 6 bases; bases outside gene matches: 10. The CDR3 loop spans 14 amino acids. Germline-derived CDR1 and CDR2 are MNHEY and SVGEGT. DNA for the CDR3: TGTGCCAGCACCACGCCGGGGAGGGAGGATACGCAGTATTTT. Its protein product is CASTTPGREDTQYF.